This T cell receptor (beta chain) was sequenced during a study of cytotoxic CD8 clonotypes in ibrutinib-treated CLL. Study background: After a median of around 70 months, roughly 15 patients stayed remitted and about twelve progressed; responses had been partial in around 25 and complete in 2. Mean per-sample yields comprised 255,043 productive templates and roughly 86,000 productive rearrangements.

J was trimmed by 1 base and V by 6 bases; bases with no gene match: 8. This CDR3 comprises 16 residues. Germline V gene sequence: CDR1 MNHNY, CDR2 SVGAGI (reference sequence). Here immunoSEQ multiplex PCR was the method, and the copy in TCRdb shows in-frame clones only, minus some. The sample includes roughly 300,000 clones, 70% to 80% seen only once; the top ten take about 5.7%. The source material was PBMCs, sampled at disease progression, from a patient treated with ibrutinib. This chain links TRBV6-6 with TRBJ2-2; TRBD1 aligns across 7 bases. This sequence originates from a human donor with chronic lymphocytic leukemia. CDR3: CASSLQGTRNTGELFF. CDR3 nucleotide sequence: TGTGCCAGCAGCCTACAGGGGACCCGGAACACCGGGGAGCTGTTTTTT.